The 18 T cell receptor beta chains given below trace back to one sample, sequenced in a study of shared clonotypes between healthy human individuals. Sequencing was performed with immunoSEQ multiplex PCR; in TCRdb, only in-frame clones are kept and a portion is missing. The sample consists of around 2,000,000 clones, approximately 95% of them appearing once. Source material: naive CD4+ T cells sorted from blood. As to subset: CD45RA+ positively selected. Receptors were obtained from a man between 18 and 29 years old in good health.

In this sample, this clone turned up once. The chain employs TRBV29-1 and TRBJ1-2; 9 positions agree with TRBD1. The J segment lost 3 bases and the V segment lost 7 bases, leaving 3 bases of the junction unmatched. This CDR3 is built from 12 residues. CDR1 SQVTM and CDR2 ANQGSEA come from the germline V gene. The CDR3, as DNA: TGCAGCGGGAGACAGGGGGACTATGGCTACACCTTC. Protein sequence: CSGRQGDYGYTF.

A single count supports this clone. The chain joins TRBV7-9 to TRBJ1-2; no definite D call. This CDR3 spans 15 amino acids. Trimming cost V 5 bases and J 4 bases, with 17 bases left between them. Germline V CDR1 and CDR2: SEHNR, FQNEAQ (reference sequence). This chain's CDR3 is CASSTPGSGPYGYTF. Written as DNA, the CDR3 is TGTGCCAGCAGCACACCGGGCTCGGGCCCCTATGGCTACACCTTC.

The chain is built from TRBV30 and TRBJ2-2; D possibly corresponds to TRBD2 (5 bases). Germline V gene lookup returns CDR1 GTSNPN and CDR2 SVGIG (reference sequence). The CDR3 is 14 residues long. V lost 5 bases, J lost 1 base, and 11 bases lay in between. CDR3 sequence (DNA): TGTGCCTGGGGGTCCGGGAAGAACACCGGGGAGCTGTTTTTT. Residues: CAWGSGKNTGELFF.

This rearrangement joins TRBV29-1 to TRBJ2-7; possibly TRBD1 for D (6 bases). Germline CDR1 reads SQVTM; CDR2 reads ANQGSEA. The V and J ends lost 2 bases and 3 bases respectively, with 14 bases between them. The CDR3 is 14 residues long. DNA for the CDR3: TGCAGCGTTGAATCAGGGAAGGGGGTCTACGAGCAGTACTTC. Translated, it gives CSVESGKGVYEQYF.

This clone has only one observation. V and J are TRBV18 and TRBJ2-7; TRBD1 matches 9 bases. Germline CDR1 is KGHSH and CDR2 is LQKENI. This CDR3 contains 17 residues. With V trimmed by 4 bases and J by 1 base, 11 bases remained unmatched. The CDR3 region is CASSLRPPGTGSYEQYF. As DNA, the CDR3 is TGTGCCAGCTCACTTCGGCCCCCCGGGACAGGGTCCTACGAGCAGTACTTC.

On this clone: Other DNA sequences in this sample translate to the same CDR3. The chain joins TRBV2 to TRBJ1-1; D is unclear. The CDR3 runs to 13 residues. Deletions cut 1 base from V and 1 base from J, with 4 bases between. From germline, CDR1 is SNHLY and CDR2 FYNNEI. In DNA form, the CDR3 reads TGTGCCAGCAGTGAAGGCTGGAACACTGAAGCTTTCTTT. Encoded protein: CASSEGWNTEAFF.

J is TRBJ2-6 and V is TRBV4-3; D is uncertain. This CDR3 spans 16 amino acids. The V end was cut by 1 base, the J end by 0 bases, with 7 bases between. CDR1 and CDR2 (germline): LGHNA, YSLEER. The chain's CDR3 is CASSQVWSSGANVLTF. DNA for the CDR3: TGCGCCAGCAGCCAAGTTTGGAGCTCTGGGGCCAACGTCCTGACTTTC.

The chain carries TRBV11-1 and TRBJ2-3; 13 bases map to TRBD2. Trimming at V came to 2 bases and at J to 2 bases, leaving 10 bases not matched to a gene. The CDR3 sequence is 19 residues long. Germline V gene data show CDR1 as SGHAT and CDR2 as FQDESV (reference sequence). The CDR3: CASSLPSGTSGNITDTQYF. DNA of the CDR3: TGTGCCAGCAGCTTACCCTCCGGGACTAGCGGGAACATCACAGATACGCAGTATTTT.

This sequence joins TRBV30 and TRBJ2-2; possibly TRBD1 or TRBD2 for D (5 bases each). The CDR3 contains 14 residues. CDR1 and CDR2 from the germline V gene are GTSNPN and SVGIG (reference sequence). The V end lost 6 bases, the J end lost 6 bases, and 17 bases lay between the germline ends. The CDR3 nucleotides read TGTGCCTGTCAGGGTGGGAGTGGGCCCGGGGAGCTGTTTTTT. Amino acid sequence: CACQGGSGPGELFF.

This chain connects TRBV5-4 to TRBJ1-1, with 7 bases aligning to TRBD1. Germline loops: CDR1 SGHNT, CDR2 YYREEE (reference sequence). V was pared by 0 bases and J by 1 base, with 6 bases of the junction left unmatched. The CDR3 runs 16 residues. The CDR3: CASSLVGRGQNTEAFF. The CDR3, as DNA: TGTGCCAGCAGCTTGGTGGGTAGGGGGCAGAACACTGAAGCTTTCTTT.

Only one count was recorded for this clone. The CDR3 sequence: CASSQDLAGPYEQYF. The CDR3 nucleotides read TGCGCCAGCAGCCAAGACCTAGCGGGACCGTACGAGCAGTACTTC. The rearrangement joins TRBV4-3 to TRBJ2-7; 9 nucleotides align to TRBD2. Per germline, CDR1 LGHNA and CDR2 YSLEER. CDR3 length equals 15 residues. Unmatched junction bases numbered 4, after V lost 0 bases and J lost 4 bases.

This clone was seen once. This sequence joins TRBV7-2 and TRBJ1-3, with TRBD1 identical over 7 bases. The V gene's germline CDR1 is SGHTA and CDR2 FQGNSA. V was pared by 2 bases and J by 0 bases, with 4 bases of the junction left unmatched. The CDR3 runs 16 residues. The DNA of the CDR3 is TGTGCCAGCAGCTTAACAGGGGAGTTCTCTGGAAACACCATATATTTT. The encoded protein is CASSLTGEFSGNTIYF.

J is TRBJ1-2 and V is TRBV18, with a tentative D call TRBD1 (6 bases). V was trimmed by 2 bases and J by 4 bases, leaving 11 bases between them. CDR3 size: 14 residues. Germline lookup yields CDR1 KGHSH and CDR2 LQKENI. Here the CDR3 reads CASSPAGEAYGYTF. The CDR3 bases are TGTGCCAGCTCACCAGCAGGGGAGGCCTATGGCTACACCTTC.

The chain carries TRBV27 and TRBJ2-6; 8 bases are a match to TRBD1. CDR1 is MNHEY and CDR2 is SMNVEV in the germline V gene (reference sequence). The V gene end was trimmed by 6 bases and the J gene end by 0 bases; junction bases not matched to a gene: 10. CDR3 size: 18 residues. The CDR3 reads CASRSDRAYDSGANVLTF. The CDR3 DNA reads TGTGCCAGCAGATCGGACAGGGCGTACGACTCTGGGGCCAACGTCCTGACTTTC.

The chain joins TRBV2 to TRBJ2-7, with 11 bases aligning to TRBD2. Trimming at V came to 5 bases and at J to 4 bases, leaving 7 bases not matched to a gene. CDR1 is SNHLY and CDR2 is FYNNEI in the germline V gene. This CDR3 is built from 15 residues. The chain's CDR3 is CASSFHGTSGYEQYF. For the CDR3, the DNA is TGTGCCAGCAGTTTTCACGGGACTAGCGGTTACGAGCAGTACTTC.

The gene calls are TRBV7-2 and TRBJ1-5; possible D gene TRBD1, 6 bases. V lost 5 bases to trimming and J lost 4 bases, with 12 bases between them. Germline CDR1 reads SGHTA; CDR2 reads FQGNSA. This CDR3 has 14 amino acids. The CDR3 DNA is TGTGCCAGCAGCACGACAGGCCCAAATCAGCCCCAGCATTTT. Its protein product is CASSTTGPNQPQHF.

The rearrangement joins TRBV6-6 to TRBJ1-4; D possibly corresponds to TRBD1 (6 bases). CDR1 is MNHNY and CDR2 is SVGAGI in the germline V gene (reference sequence). CDR3 size: 15 residues. V was shortened by 8 bases and J by 5 bases, with 18 bases between the two germline ends. CDR3: CASLQLTGKNEKLFF. In DNA, the CDR3 is TGTGCCAGCCTGCAACTTACAGGGAAAAATGAAAAACTGTTTTTT.

This chain uses TRBV2 with TRBJ1-2; D perhaps matches TRBD1 (6 bases). Germline CDR1 reads SNHLY; CDR2 reads FYNNEI. The CDR3 is 15 residues long. The V end lost 3 bases, the J end lost 6 bases, and 17 bases lay between the germline ends. CDR3 sequence reads: CASSDLGGEGDGYTF. CDR3 in DNA: TGTGCCAGCAGTGATCTAGGAGGGGAGGGGGATGGCTACACCTTC.